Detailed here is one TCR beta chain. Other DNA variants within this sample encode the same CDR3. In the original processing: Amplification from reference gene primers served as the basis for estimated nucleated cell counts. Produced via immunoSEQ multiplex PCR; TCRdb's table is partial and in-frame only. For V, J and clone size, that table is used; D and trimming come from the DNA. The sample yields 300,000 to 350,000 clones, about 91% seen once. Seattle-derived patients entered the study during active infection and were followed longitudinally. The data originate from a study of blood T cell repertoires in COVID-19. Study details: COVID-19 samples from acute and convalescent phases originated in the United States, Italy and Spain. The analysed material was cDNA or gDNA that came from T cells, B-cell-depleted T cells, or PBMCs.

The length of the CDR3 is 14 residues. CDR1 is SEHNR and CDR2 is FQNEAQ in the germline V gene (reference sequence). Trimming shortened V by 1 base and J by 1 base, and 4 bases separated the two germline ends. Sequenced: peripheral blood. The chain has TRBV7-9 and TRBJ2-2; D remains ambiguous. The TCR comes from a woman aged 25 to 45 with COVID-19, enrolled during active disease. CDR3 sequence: CASSLGQNTGELFF. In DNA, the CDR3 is TGTGCCAGCAGCTTAGGGCAGAACACCGGGGAGCTGTTTTTT.